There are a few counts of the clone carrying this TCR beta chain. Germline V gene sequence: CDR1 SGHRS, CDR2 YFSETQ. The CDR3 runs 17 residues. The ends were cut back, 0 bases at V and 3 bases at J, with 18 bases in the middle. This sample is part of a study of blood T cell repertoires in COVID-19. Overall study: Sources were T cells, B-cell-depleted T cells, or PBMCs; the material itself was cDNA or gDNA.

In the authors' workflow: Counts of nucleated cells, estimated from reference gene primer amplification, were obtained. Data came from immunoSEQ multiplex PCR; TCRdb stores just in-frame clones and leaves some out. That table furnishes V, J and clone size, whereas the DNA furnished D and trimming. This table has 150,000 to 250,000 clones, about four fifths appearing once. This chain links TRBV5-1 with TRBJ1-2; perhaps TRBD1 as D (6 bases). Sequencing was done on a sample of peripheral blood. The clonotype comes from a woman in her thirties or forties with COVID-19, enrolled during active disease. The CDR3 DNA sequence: TGCGCCAGCAGCTTGGACTCGGGGGGCGGGAACTACTATGGCTACACCTTC. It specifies CASSLDSGGGNYYGYTF.